The clone carrying this T cell receptor beta chain was seen a few times. Antigen unknown. From germline, CDR1 is SGHRS and CDR2 YFSETQ. The V segment lost 5 bases and the J segment 9 bases; nucleotides outside the gene matches: 14. This CDR3 contains 17 residues. Researchers ran the PCR with 60 Vbeta and 13 Jbeta primers. The protocol was immunoSEQ multiplex PCR, while the TCRdb copy is restricted to in-frame clones and leaves out a portion. The sample comprises roughly 180,000 clones, 75% to 85% of which are singletons, and around 1.9% rests with the top ten. The entry originates in a study of cytomegalovirus exposure and HLA in healthy donors. Nominally healthy donors were sampled, though unrecorded immune exposures were likely. The study, taken as a whole, reports: Reported performance of the classifier showed diagnosis of cytomegalovirus status with high specificity and sensitivity. As confirmed in vitro, a few CMV-associated chains were specific for CMV antigens.

This TCR was recovered from a woman aged 18-29 years in good health and CMV-seropositive. Material: PBMCs. The chain couples TRBV5-1 to TRBJ2-1; 13 bases line up with TRBD2. The CDR3 region has the DNA TGCGCCAGCAGTTCGACTAGCGGGGGGCCCTCATCAGGTGAGCAGTTCTTC. This gives the protein CASSSTSGGPSSGEQFF.